This entry lists 5 T cell receptor beta chains sequenced from one sample in a study of shared clonotypes between healthy human individuals (dated by TCRdb to about 2020). Library creation used the immunoSEQ multiplex PCR assay. TCRdb's version of the immuneACCESS table is confined to in-frame rearrangements and falls short of the full clone set. An unresolved V gene accounts for under half of the shortfall where checked; the remainder is of unknown origin. Recorded for this sample are 1,500,000 or so clones; roughly 96% of them occurred a single time. About 1% of the sample is taken by the ten largest. The sequencing input was naive CD4+ T cells sorted from blood. The cell subset or site tag for this specimen amounts to: CD45RA+ positively selected. The source is a man under 40 in good health.

This clone was detected a few times. This CDR3 is also generated by other DNA sequences in the sample. This chain joins TRBV10-2 and TRBJ2-7, with unresolved D. V lost 2 bases and J 2 bases, leaving 1 base between the germline ends. Germline CDR1 is WSHSY and CDR2 is SAAADI. CDR3 size: 11 residues. CDR3 in amino acids: CASSEAYEQYF. The CDR3 DNA reads TGCGCCAGCAGTGAGGCCTACGAGCAGTACTTC.

This sequence joins TRBV7-2 and TRBJ2-3, with 9 bases aligning to TRBD2. The germline CDR1 and CDR2 sequences are SGHTA and FQGNSA. The CDR3 loop spans 17 amino acids. The V and J ends lost 5 bases and 1 base, in that order; junction bases with no gene match: 10. CDR3 DNA sequence: TGTGCCAGCAGCCCCCAGGTAGGACTAGCGCGCACAGATACGCAGTATTTT. Translated, it gives CASSPQVGLARTDTQYF.

The chain is built from TRBV2 and TRBJ2-1, with 8 nucleotides matching TRBD1. V shed 6 bases, J shed 2 bases, and the junction held 6 bases outside the gene matches. CDR3 length: 15 amino acids. In germline, CDR1 is SNHLY, CDR2 FYNNEI. The CDR3 DNA sequence: TGTGCCAGCAGGACAAACAGGGGGGCCTACAATGAGCAGTTCTTC. It specifies CASRTNRGAYNEQFF.

As concerns this clone: The same CDR3 arises from other DNA sequences in this sample as well. The chain is built from TRBV5-1 and TRBJ2-5, with 14 bases matching TRBD2. V shed 4 bases and J 2 bases; nucleotides not matched to a gene: 4. CDR1 and CDR2 (germline): SGHRS, YFSETQ. The CDR3 loop spans 16 amino acids. The CDR3 protein is CASSHGLAGGQETQYF. The CDR3 DNA is TGCGCCAGCAGCCACGGACTAGCGGGAGGACAAGAGACCCAGTACTTC.

This sequence joins TRBV11-2 and TRBJ2-2, with D unclear. The CDR3 extends over 16 amino acids. Trimming took 1 base from V and 2 from J, leaving 11 bases between them. CDR1 SGHAT and CDR2 FQNNGV come from the germline V gene. The chain's CDR3 is CASSLGSSYNTGELFF. DNA for the CDR3: TGTGCCAGCAGCTTAGGTAGTAGTTATAACACCGGGGAGCTGTTTTTT.